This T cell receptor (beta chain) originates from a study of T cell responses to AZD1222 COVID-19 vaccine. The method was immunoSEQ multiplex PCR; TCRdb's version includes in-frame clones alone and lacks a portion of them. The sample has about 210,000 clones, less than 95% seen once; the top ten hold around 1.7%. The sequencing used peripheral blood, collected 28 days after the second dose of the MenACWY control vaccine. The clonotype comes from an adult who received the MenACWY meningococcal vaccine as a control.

The CDR3 DNA is TGTGCCAGCAGTGAATGGGGCTATGGCTACACCTTC. Its translation: CASSEWGYGYTF. The chain uses TRBV6-1 and TRBJ1-2; D is unclear. CDR1 and CDR2 (germline): MNHNS, SASEGT. V gave up 2 bases and J gave up 4 bases, with 5 bases separating them. CDR3 size: 12 residues.